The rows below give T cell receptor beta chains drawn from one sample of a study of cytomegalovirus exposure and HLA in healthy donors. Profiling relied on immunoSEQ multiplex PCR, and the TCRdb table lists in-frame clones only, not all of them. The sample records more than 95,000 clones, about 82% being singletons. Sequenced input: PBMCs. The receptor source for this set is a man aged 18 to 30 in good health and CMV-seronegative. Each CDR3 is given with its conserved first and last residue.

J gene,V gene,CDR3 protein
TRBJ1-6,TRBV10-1,CASSGCGQQYNSPLHF
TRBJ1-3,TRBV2,CASSDSWAGVSGNTIYF
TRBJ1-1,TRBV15,CATLGGDYTSSAFF
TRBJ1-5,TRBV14,CASSQTSSGNQHF
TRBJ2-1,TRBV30,CAFEGSSYNEQFF
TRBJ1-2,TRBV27,CASTRLYNLYGYTF
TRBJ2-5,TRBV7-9,CASSFTKETQYF
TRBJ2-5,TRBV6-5,CASGSPAGSQETQYF
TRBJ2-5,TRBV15,CATSRDLPSGTPTAGTQYF
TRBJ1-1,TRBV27,CASSPRQGTAEAFF
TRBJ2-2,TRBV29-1,CSGRGSGELFF
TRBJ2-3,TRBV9,CASSVGIGGGRAGVMQYF
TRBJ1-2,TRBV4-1,CASSPTGYGYTF
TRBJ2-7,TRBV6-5,CASSSPSGSNDEQYF
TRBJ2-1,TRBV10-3,CAISEIRGSSYNEQFF
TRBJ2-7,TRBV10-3,CAIMTGDYEQYF
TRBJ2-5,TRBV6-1,CASSDGPPATQYF
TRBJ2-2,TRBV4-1,CASSQEGTGANTGELFF
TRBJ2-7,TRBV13,CASSPTSAYEQYF
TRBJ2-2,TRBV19,CASSSNRGTTGELFF
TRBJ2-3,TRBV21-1,CASRQLARSTDTQYF
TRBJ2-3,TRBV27,CASSFSGGAFSDTQYF
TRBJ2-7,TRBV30,CAWAPGRGHEQYF
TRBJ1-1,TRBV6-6,CASSYSPGYTEAFF
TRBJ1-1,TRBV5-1,CASSFAGEVGTEAFF
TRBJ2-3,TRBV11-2,CASSDRITGGGRNTQYF
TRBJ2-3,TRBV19,CASSIPTSGGTDTQYF
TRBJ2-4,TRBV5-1,CASSLETRVAKNIQYF
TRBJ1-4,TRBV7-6,CASSSTGRNEKLFF
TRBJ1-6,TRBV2,CASSQGTGDNSPLHF
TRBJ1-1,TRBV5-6,CASSFQDRMNTEAFF